This TCR beta chain was obtained from a study of radiation and T cells in renal cell carcinoma. For the study at large: Nephrectomy followed 15 Gy stereotactic body radiation by 4 weeks. Study-wide findings and caveats: From baseline, blood top tumor clonotypes peaked at 2 weeks post-radiation. Pretreatment tumor biopsies were lacking, so baseline clonotypes are unknown.

The time point: baseline pretreatment blood. The treatment here: 15 Gy SBRT to primary tumor, nephrectomy 4 weeks later. CDR1 and CDR2 (germline): SGHNT, YYREEE (reference sequence). The trim removed 4 bases at V and 9 bases at J, leaving 9 bases unmatched. The CDR3 has 15 amino acids. Only in-frame clones appear in the TCRdb table, and some are missing; sequencing was by immunoSEQ multiplex PCR. Here the sample spans more than 95,000 clones, roughly 80% being singletons. To note about this clone: Its cognate antigen is unknown.

The material sequenced was blood, taken from a patient whose treatment included radiotherapy and nephrectomy. This rearrangement joins TRBV5-4 to TRBJ1-6, with 8 nucleotides matching TRBD1. This sequence was found in a woman aged 55 to 70 with renal cell carcinoma. CDR3 residues: CASSLPTGGSSPLHF. CDR3 nucleotide sequence: TGTGCCAGCAGCCTACCAACAGGGGGAAGTTCACCCCTCCACTTT.